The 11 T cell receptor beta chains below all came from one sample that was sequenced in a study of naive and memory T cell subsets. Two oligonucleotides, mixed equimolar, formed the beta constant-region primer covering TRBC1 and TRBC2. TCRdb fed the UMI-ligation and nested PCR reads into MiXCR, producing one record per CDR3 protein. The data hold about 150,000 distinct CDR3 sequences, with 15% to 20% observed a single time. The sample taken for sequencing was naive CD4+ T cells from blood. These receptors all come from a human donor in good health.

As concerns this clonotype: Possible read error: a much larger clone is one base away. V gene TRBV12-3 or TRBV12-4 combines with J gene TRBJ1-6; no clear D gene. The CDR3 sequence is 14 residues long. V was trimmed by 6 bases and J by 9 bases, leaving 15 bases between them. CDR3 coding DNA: TGTGCCAGCAGCTCCCGGCTCGAAGGTTCACCCCTCCACTTT. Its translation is CASSSRLEGSPLHF.

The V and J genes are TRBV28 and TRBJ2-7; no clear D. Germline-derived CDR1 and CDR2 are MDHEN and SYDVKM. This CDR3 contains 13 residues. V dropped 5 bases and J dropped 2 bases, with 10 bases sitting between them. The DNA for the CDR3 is TGTGCCAGCAGTCCCTCGCAAACCTACGAGCAGTACTTC. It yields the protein CASSPSQTYEQYF.

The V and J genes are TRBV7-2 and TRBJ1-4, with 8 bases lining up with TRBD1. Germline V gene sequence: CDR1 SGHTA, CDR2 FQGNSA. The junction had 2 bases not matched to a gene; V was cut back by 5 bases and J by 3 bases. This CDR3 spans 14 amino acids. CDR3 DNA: TGTGCCAGCAGCCCGGACAGGGCTAATGAAAAACTGTTTTTT. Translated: CASSPDRANEKLFF.

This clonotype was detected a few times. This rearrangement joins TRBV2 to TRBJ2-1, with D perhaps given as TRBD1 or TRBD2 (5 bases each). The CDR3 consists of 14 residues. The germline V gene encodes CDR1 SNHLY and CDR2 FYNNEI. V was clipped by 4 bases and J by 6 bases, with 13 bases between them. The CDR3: CASSGDPPGNEQFF. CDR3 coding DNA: TGTGCCAGCAGTGGGGACCCCCCTGGCAATGAGCAGTTCTTC.

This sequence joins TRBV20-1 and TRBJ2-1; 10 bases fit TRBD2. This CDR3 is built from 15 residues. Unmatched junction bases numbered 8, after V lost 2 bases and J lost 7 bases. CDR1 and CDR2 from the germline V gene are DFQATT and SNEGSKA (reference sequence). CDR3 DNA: TGCAGTGCTAGATTTTTCCTAGCGGGAGCAAATGAGCAGTTCTTC. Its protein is CSARFFLAGANEQFF.

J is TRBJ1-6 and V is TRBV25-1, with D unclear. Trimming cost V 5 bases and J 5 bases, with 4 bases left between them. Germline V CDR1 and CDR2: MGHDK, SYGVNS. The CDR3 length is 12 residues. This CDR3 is CASSPNNSPLHF. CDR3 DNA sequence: TGTGCCAGCAGTCCCAATAATTCACCCCTCCACTTT.

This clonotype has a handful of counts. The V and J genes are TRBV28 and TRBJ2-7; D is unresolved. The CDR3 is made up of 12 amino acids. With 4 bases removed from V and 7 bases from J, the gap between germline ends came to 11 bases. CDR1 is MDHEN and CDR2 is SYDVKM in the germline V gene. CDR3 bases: TGTGCCAGCAGTTCACCTACATGGGAGCAGTACTTC. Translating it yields CASSSPTWEQYF.

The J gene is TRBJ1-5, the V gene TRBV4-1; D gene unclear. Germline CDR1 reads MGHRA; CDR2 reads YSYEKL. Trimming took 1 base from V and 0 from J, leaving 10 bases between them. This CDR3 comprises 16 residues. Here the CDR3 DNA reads TGCGCCAGCAGCCAAGTCTTTAGTTATAGCAATCAGCCCCAGCATTTT. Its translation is CASSQVFSYSNQPQHF.

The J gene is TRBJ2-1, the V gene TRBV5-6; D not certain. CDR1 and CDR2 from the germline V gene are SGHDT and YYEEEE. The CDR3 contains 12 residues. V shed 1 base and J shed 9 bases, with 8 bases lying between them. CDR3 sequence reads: CASSLSSSEQFF. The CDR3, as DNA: TGTGCCAGCAGCTTGTCGAGCAGTGAGCAGTTCTTC.

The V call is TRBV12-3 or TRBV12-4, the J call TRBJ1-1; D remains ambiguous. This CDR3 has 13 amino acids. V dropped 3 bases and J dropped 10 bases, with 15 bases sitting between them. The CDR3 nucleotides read TGTGCCAGCAGTTTGGAAGGACTTAGAGGAGCTTTCTTT. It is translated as CASSLEGLRGAFF.

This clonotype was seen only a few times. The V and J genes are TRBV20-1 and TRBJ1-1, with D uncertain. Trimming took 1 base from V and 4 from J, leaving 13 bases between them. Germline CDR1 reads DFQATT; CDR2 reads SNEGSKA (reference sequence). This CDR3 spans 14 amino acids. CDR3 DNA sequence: TGCAGTGCTAGAGTTGGAGGGATGGTCACTGAAGCTTTCTTT. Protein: CSARVGGMVTEAFF.